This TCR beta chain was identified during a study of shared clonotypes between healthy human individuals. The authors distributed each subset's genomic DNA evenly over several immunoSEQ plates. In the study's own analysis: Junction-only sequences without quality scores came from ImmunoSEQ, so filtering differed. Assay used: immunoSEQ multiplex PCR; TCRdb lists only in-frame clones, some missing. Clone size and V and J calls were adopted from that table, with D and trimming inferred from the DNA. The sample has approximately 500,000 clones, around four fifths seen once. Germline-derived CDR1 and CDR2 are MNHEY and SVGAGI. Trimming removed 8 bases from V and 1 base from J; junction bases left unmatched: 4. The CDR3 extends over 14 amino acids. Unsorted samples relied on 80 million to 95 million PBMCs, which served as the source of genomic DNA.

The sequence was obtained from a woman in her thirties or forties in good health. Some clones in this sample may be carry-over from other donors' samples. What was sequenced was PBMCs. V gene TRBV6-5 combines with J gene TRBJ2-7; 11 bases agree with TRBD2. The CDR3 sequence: CASQLAGESYEQYF. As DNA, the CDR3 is TGTGCCAGCCAACTAGCGGGGGAATCCTACGAGCAGTACTTC.